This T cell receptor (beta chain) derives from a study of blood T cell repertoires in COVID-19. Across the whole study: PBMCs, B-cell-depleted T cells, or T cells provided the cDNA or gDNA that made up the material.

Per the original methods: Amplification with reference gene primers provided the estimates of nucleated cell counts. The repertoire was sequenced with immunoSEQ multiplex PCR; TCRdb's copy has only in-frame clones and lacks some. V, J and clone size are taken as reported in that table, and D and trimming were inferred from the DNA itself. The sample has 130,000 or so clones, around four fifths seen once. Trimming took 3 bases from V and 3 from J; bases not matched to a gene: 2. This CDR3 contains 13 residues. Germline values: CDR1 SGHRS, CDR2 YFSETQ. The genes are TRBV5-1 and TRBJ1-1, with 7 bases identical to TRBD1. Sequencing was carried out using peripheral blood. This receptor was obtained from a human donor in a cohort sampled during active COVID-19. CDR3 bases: TGCGCCAGCAGCTCACAGGGGTACACTGAAGCTTTCTTT. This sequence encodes CASSSQGYTEAFF.